The rows below give T cell receptor beta chains drawn from one sample of a study of identical twins. In TCRdb, the 5' RACE reads were re-called with MiXCR into one record per CDR3 protein. The table records approximately 600,000 distinct CDR3 sequences, around 7.4% of them present only once. The same sample was also used in a study of yellow fever vaccine responses in identical twins.

The sequenced material came from PBMCs. These receptors were obtained from a woman in her late teens or twenties in good health. Each CDR3 is given with its conserved first and last residue. Each record gives: CDR3 length, D gene, V gene, J gene, clone size, CDR3 protein, CDR3 DNA. The D gene is left open where the match is weak. The listing skips clone size in some rows; elsewhere it reads once, few, many or a size class.

len: 16; d_gene: TRBD2; v_gene: TRBV4-1; j_gene: TRBJ2-3; abundance: few; CDR3aa: CASSQLAGASTDTQYF; CDR3nt: TGCGCCAGCAGCCAGCTAGCGGGGGCTAGCACAGATACGCAGTATTTT
len: 14; d_gene: TRBD2; v_gene: TRBV20-1; j_gene: TRBJ2-5; abundance: NA; CDR3aa: CSCHDSGALETQYF; CDR3nt: TGCAGTTGCCACGACAGCGGGGCGTTGGAGACCCAGTACTTC
len: 12; d_gene: NA; v_gene: TRBV29-1; j_gene: TRBJ2-1; abundance: NA; CDR3aa: CSGRGSYNEQFF; CDR3nt: TGCAGCGGACGCGGGTCCTACAATGAGCAGTTCTTC
len: 16; d_gene: NA; v_gene: TRBV4-1; j_gene: TRBJ1-3; abundance: many; CDR3aa: CASSQVKGNSGNTIYF; CDR3nt: TGCGCCAGCAGCCAAGTGAAAGGAAACTCTGGAAACACCATATATTTT
len: 16; d_gene: TRBD1; v_gene: TRBV7-9; j_gene: TRBJ2-4; abundance: few; CDR3aa: CASSLADRGSKNIQYF; CDR3nt: TGTGCCAGCAGCTTAGCTGACAGGGGATCCAAAAACATTCAGTACTTC
len: 17; d_gene: TRBD1; v_gene: TRBV27; j_gene: TRBJ1-5; abundance: few; CDR3aa: CASSSVDRGLVYQPQHF; CDR3nt: TGTGCCAGCAGTTCCGTGGACAGGGGGCTGGTGTATCAGCCCCAGCATTTT
len: 14; d_gene: TRBD1; v_gene: TRBV12-3/TRBV12-4; j_gene: TRBJ1-5; abundance: many; CDR3aa: CASSTGTGAQPQHF; CDR3nt: TGTGCCAGCAGCACCGGGACAGGGGCTCAGCCCCAGCATTTT
len: 14; d_gene: NA; v_gene: TRBV10-3; j_gene: TRBJ2-7; abundance: NA; CDR3aa: CATLGRAFGYEQYF; CDR3nt: TGTGCCACCCTAGGGCGTGCATTTGGCTACGAGCAGTACTTC
len: 15; d_gene: NA; v_gene: TRBV6-1; j_gene: TRBJ2-2; abundance: NA; CDR3aa: CASRTGRGKGGELFF; CDR3nt: TGTGCCAGCAGAACAGGGAGAGGGAAAGGCGGGGAGCTGTTTTTT
len: 15; d_gene: NA; v_gene: TRBV10-3; j_gene: TRBJ2-2; abundance: many; CDR3aa: CAISDQRTGSGELFF; CDR3nt: TGTGCCATCAGTGATCAACGGACCGGCAGCGGGGAGCTGTTTTTT
len: 12; d_gene: NA; v_gene: TRBV3-1; j_gene: TRBJ2-7; abundance: few; CDR3aa: CASSFNFGEQYF; CDR3nt: TGTGCCAGCAGTTTCAACTTTGGCGAGCAGTACTTC
len: 18; d_gene: NA; v_gene: TRBV5-1; j_gene: TRBJ2-2; abundance: few; CDR3aa: CASSLATGGWVNTGELFF; CDR3nt: TGCGCCAGCAGCTTGGCGACAGGAGGATGGGTTAACACCGGGGAGCTGTTTTTT
len: 17; d_gene: NA; v_gene: TRBV20-1; j_gene: TRBJ2-3; abundance: few; CDR3aa: CSARAAGLGDTQITQYF; CDR3nt: TGCAGTGCTAGAGCCGCGGGATTGGGGGATACACAGATTACGCAGTATTTT
len: 14; d_gene: NA; v_gene: TRBV12-3/TRBV12-4; j_gene: TRBJ2-3; abundance: many; CDR3aa: CASSDDYRPDTQYF; CDR3nt: TGTGCCAGCAGCGACGACTATAGGCCAGATACGCAGTATTTT
len: 11; d_gene: NA; v_gene: TRBV20-1; j_gene: TRBJ2-1; abundance: NA; CDR3aa: CSAGGVNEQFF; CDR3nt: TGCAGTGCTGGAGGGGTGAATGAGCAGTTCTTC
len: 16; d_gene: TRBD2; v_gene: TRBV15; j_gene: TRBJ2-1; abundance: few; CDR3aa: CATSPRRAGVSGEQFF; CDR3nt: TGTGCCACCAGCCCCCGCCGAGCGGGAGTGTCGGGTGAGCAGTTCTTC
len: 14; d_gene: NA; v_gene: TRBV5-6; j_gene: TRBJ2-1; abundance: NA; CDR3aa: CAASGGGSYNEQFF; CDR3nt: TGTGCCGCGTCTGGGGGCGGATCCTACAATGAGCAGTTCTTC
len: 13; d_gene: TRBD1; v_gene: TRBV7-2; j_gene: TRBJ2-7; abundance: NA; CDR3aa: CASSQRDSYEQYF; CDR3nt: TGTGCCAGCAGCCAGAGGGACAGCTACGAGCAGTACTTC